This T cell receptor beta chain comes out of a study of OX40 agonist ivuxolimab in advanced cancers. The CDR3 spans 14 residues. V gave up 4 bases and J gave up 5 bases, with 14 bases separating them. CDR1 SGHTA and CDR2 FQGTGA come from the germline V gene. The repertoire was sequenced with immunoSEQ multiplex PCR; TCRdb's copy has only in-frame clones and lacks some. The sample consists of 65,000 to 80,000 clones, approximately 89% of them appearing once. The receptor was isolated from an adult with an advanced solid tumor such as melanoma, head and neck, liver or kidney cancer. The V gene is TRBV7-3, the J gene TRBJ1-2, with TRBD1 as a possible D gene (6 bases). The sample was CD4+ or CD8+ T cells sorted from blood, taken in a trial of the OX40 agonist ivuxolimab. The CDR3 here is CASSYGQLLYGYTF. The CDR3 bases are TGTGCCAGCAGCTACGGACAGCTCCTTTATGGCTACACCTTC.